The source of this T cell receptor beta chain is a study of beta chain features in type 1 diabetes. The study, taken as a whole, reports: Shorter TCRB CDR3s, moderately but significantly so, marked every one of the four CD4+ subsets in Type 1 diabetes patients.

Reverse transcribing all isolated RNA meant expressed TCRB transcripts were sequenced. This table comes from immunoSEQ multiplex PCR, and its TCRdb copy is limited to in-frame clones, with some not included. In the table there are some 350,000 clones, roughly 13% of which are singletons. This clone was seen only a few times. Its antigen remains unknown. CDR1 is MGHRA, CDR2 YSYEKL, per germline. The CDR3 contains 13 residues. V trimming: 8 bases; J trimming: 3 bases; junction bases outside the gene matches: 4. This chain joins TRBV4-1 and TRBJ1-5, with 7 nucleotides matching TRBD1. This TCR derives from a woman between 18 and 29 years old with type 1 diabetes. Sequencing used naive CD4+ T cells from blood. CDR3 loop: CASAGQTNQPQHF. The CDR3 DNA is TGCGCCAGCGCGGGACAGACCAATCAGCCCCAGCATTTT.